These 2 T cell receptor beta chains share one sample of origin, sequenced in a study of T cell clonality in common variable immunodeficiency. These receptors' antigens are unknown. TCRdb's table, derived via immunoSEQ multiplex PCR, lists solely in-frame clones and lacks some. Observed are some 30,000 clones, no singletons, with the top ten taking around 5%. Overall study results and limits: Common variable immunodeficiency TCR beta sequences reportedly had fewer deletions and N-nucleotide insertions.

The sequenced sample was peripheral blood mononuclear cells. Source of these receptors: a human donor with common variable immunodeficiency.

About this clone itself: The CDR3 end lies 3 residues beyond the end of the read and is filled in from the germline J gene. The rearrangement joins TRBV7-2 to TRBJ2-7, with 9 bases aligning to TRBD1. CDR1 and CDR2 from the germline V gene are SGHTA and FQGNSA. V lost 0 bases and J lost 6; bases outside the gene matches: 9. This CDR3 spans 16 amino acids. The sequenced part of the CDR3 DNA is TGTGCCAGCAGCTTAGCTACACCGGGACAGGGTGGCGAG. This gives the protein CASSLATPGQGGE. The CDR3 as a whole reads CASSLATPGQGGEQYF.

Of note for this clone: The read ends 3 residues shy of where the CDR3 ends; the end is completed using the germline J gene. The chain employs TRBV6-2 or TRBV6-3 and TRBJ1-2; D gene unclear. CDR3 length: 12 amino acids. Germline V lookup: CDR1 MNHEY, CDR2 SVGEGT. The V and J ends lost 4 bases and 6 bases respectively, with 9 bases between them. CDR3 protein: CASSSNSHGYTF. CDR3 DNA, as far as it was read: TGTGCCAGCAGTTCGAACAGCCATGGC.